The subject of this entry is one TCR beta chain. Data came from immunoSEQ multiplex PCR; TCRdb stores just in-frame clones and leaves some out. The sample gives 100,000 to 150,000 clones, roughly 86% of which show up once; roughly 2.3% is in the top ten. This sample was taken from a study of PD-L1 blockade in urothelial cancer. The germline V gene has CDR1 SEHNR and CDR2 FQNEAQ (reference sequence). The V and J ends lost 1 base and 8 bases, in that order; junction bases with no gene match: 7. This CDR3 spans 14 amino acids. Time point described: peripheral blood 6 weeks after treatment start. This specimen was PBMCs, taken around atezolizumab (anti-PD-L1) treatment. The V gene is TRBV7-9, the J gene TRBJ2-7, with 8 bases fitting TRBD1. The TCR was taken from a man in his forties or fifties with urothelial cancer. The CDR3 spells CASSLDRGAAKQYF. The CDR3 region has the DNA TGTGCCAGCAGCTTAGACAGGGGGGCGGCAAAGCAGTACTTC.